This T cell receptor (beta chain) was captured by sequencing in a study of immune heterogeneity within non-small cell lung tumors. TCR beta CDR3 was amplified by multiplex PCR using 32 V and 13 J primers. TCRdb used MiXCR to reprocess the multiplex PCR reads, holding one entry per CDR3 protein. The repertoire holds 6,000 to 6,500 distinct CDR3 sequences, with less than 25% as singletons. This clonotype is classed as medium-sized. As yet, its antigen is unknown. Study results and caveats: Within each patient, tumor sites shared identical dominant CDR3 beta clonotypes and also held site-unique high-frequency clones. Between one patient and another, high-frequency T-cell receptor beta clonotypes were largely distinct.

TCRs were amplified from around 660 ng gDNA of bulk tumor per sample. Biopsies that were spaced far apart were taken, several per primary tumor, during surgery. Those enrolled were patients newly diagnosed with untreated non-small cell lung cancer and undergoing curative surgery. Sample donors consisted of newly diagnosed non-small cell lung cancer patients who were undergoing surgery with curative intent. The TCR was taken from a female donor with non-small cell lung cancer. The specimen was lung tumor tissue.

CDR3 sequence reads: CASSLGTVRGTEAFF. The CDR3 nucleotides read TGTGCCAGCAGTTTAGGGACGGTCAGGGGCACTGAAGCTTTCTTT. The chain is built from TRBV28 and TRBJ1-1; possibly TRBD1 for D (6 bases). CDR1 and CDR2 from the germline V gene are MDHEN and SYDVKM. Trimming cost V 2 bases and J 4 bases, with 14 bases left between them. The CDR3 runs to 15 residues.